A single sample is the source of the 24 T cell receptor beta chains below, sequenced in a study of blood T cell repertoires in COVID-19. Using immunoSEQ multiplex PCR, the repertoire was profiled, and TCRdb retains in-frame clones only, with some absent. The table shows about 480,000 clones, with about 88% occurring only once. Sequenced material: peripheral blood. Every receptor here comes from a woman in her fifties or sixties with COVID-19, enrolled during active disease.

The chain carries TRBV6-1 and TRBJ2-7; D possibly corresponds to TRBD1 (5 bases). The CDR3 covers 14 residues. Trimming left V 3 bases short and J 4 bases short, with 13 bases between. CDR1 is MNHNS, CDR2 SASEGT, per germline. As DNA, the CDR3 is TGTGCCAGCAGTGAGTGGACAACTACTTACGAGCAGTACTTC. It yields the protein CASSEWTTTYEQYF.

The V and J genes are TRBV24-1 and TRBJ1-5, with no clear D. The CDR3 has 13 residues. Germline V gene sequence: CDR1 KGHDR, CDR2 SFDVKD. Deletions cut 0 bases from V and 9 bases from J, with 8 bases between. The CDR3 region is CATSDLFKRPQHF. CDR3 bases: TGTGCCACCAGTGATTTGTTCAAGCGGCCCCAGCATTTT.

The chain recombines TRBV2 with TRBJ1-5, with 11 bases matching TRBD1. The CDR3 length is 16 residues. Germline V CDR1 and CDR2: SNHLY, FYNNEI. V lost 8 bases and J lost 4; bases outside the gene matches: 10. CDR3 amino acids: CASPTSRDRGNQPQHF. CDR3 sequence (DNA): TGTGCCAGCCCAACAAGCCGGGACAGGGGGAATCAGCCCCAGCATTTT.

This clone was found once. Other DNA sequences in the same sample also yield this CDR3. In nucleotides, the CDR3 is TGCAGTGCAAGGACAGGGGACGAGCAGTACTTC. This gives the protein CSARTGDEQYF. The chain couples TRBV20-1 to TRBJ2-7; 9 bases are shared with TRBD1. The CDR3 has 11 residues. CDR1 and CDR2 from the germline V gene are DFQATT and SNEGSKA (reference sequence). Trimming at V came to 6 bases and at J to 5 bases, leaving 2 bases not matched to a gene.

The chain joins TRBV23-1 to TRBJ1-4; 8 bases agree with TRBD1. TRBV23-1 is sorted into the ORF group, with uncertain function. The CDR3 totals 20 residues. The junction had 23 bases not matched to a gene; V was cut back by 4 bases and J by 7 bases. CDR3 DNA: TGCGCCAGCAGTCTTCAACTCAGGGGGCGCAAACTGAATTTTACTGAAAAACTGTTTTTT. It is translated as CASSLQLRGRKLNFTEKLFF.

A single count supports this clone. The J gene is TRBJ2-2, the V gene TRBV7-6; 11 nucleotides line up with TRBD1. The CDR3 contains 15 residues. V dropped 8 bases and J dropped 5; count of bases not matched to a gene: 7. In germline, CDR1 is SGHVS, CDR2 FNYEAQ. This CDR3 is CASGGDRGLTGELFF. In DNA form, the CDR3 reads TGTGCCAGCGGTGGGGACAGGGGGTTAACCGGGGAGCTGTTTTTT.

The chain uses TRBV9 and TRBJ2-7, with TRBD1 identical over 8 bases. J gave up 4 bases and V 0 bases, and 6 bases lay outside the gene matches. Germline CDR1 SGDLS, CDR2 YYNGEE. This CDR3 is 15 amino acids long. The CDR3 coding sequence is TGTGCCAGCAGCGTAGGGGCAGGGGGCGGGTACGAGCAGTACTTC. This encodes CASSVGAGGGYEQYF.

The J gene is TRBJ1-2, the V gene TRBV29-1; TRBD1 agrees at 7 bases. Germline CDR1 and CDR2: SQVTM and ANQGSEA. The CDR3 consists of 11 residues. The CDR3 is CCASGQHGYTF. For the CDR3, the DNA is TGCTGTGCCTCGGGACAGCATGGCTACACCTTC.

The CDR3 sequence: CAIRAQGLAQNNEQFF. The DNA for the CDR3 is TGTGCCATCAGGGCCCAGGGACTAGCGCAAAACAATGAGCAGTTCTTC. The chain carries TRBV10-3 and TRBJ2-1; 10 bases line up with TRBD2. Looked up from germline, CDR1 is ENHRY and CDR2 is SYGVKD. The CDR3 covers 16 residues. V was pared by 6 bases and J by 5 bases, with 10 bases of the junction left unmatched.

The chain links TRBV30 to TRBJ1-2, with D maybe TRBD1 (5 bases). CDR1 is GTSNPN, CDR2 SVGIG, per germline (reference sequence). V shed 1 base and J shed 9 bases, with 9 bases lying between them. The CDR3 has 11 amino acids. The CDR3 DNA reads TGTGCCTGGAGTGGGGGGGGGAGCTACACCTTC. Its protein is CAWSGGGSYTF.

The rearrangement joins TRBV19 to TRBJ2-7; D is uncertain. Germline assignment: CDR1 LNHDA and CDR2 SQIVND (reference sequence). The CDR3 is 14 residues long. V was cut by 3 bases and J by 3 bases, with 12 bases left in between. The CDR3 is CASSMSESIYEQYF. The CDR3 DNA sequence: TGTGCCAGTAGTATGTCTGAGTCCATCTACGAGCAGTACTTC. Full variable domain (rest looked up from reference TRBV19 and TRBJ2-7): DGGITQSPKYLFRKEGQNVTLSCEQNLNHDAMYWYRQDPGQGLRLIYYSQIVNDFQKGDIAEGYSVSREKKESFPLTVTSAQKNPTAFYLCASSMSESIYEQYFGPGTRLTVT.

The chain has TRBV19 and TRBJ1-1, with D unclear. Germline V gives CDR1 LNHDA, CDR2 SQIVND (reference sequence). The CDR3 totals 13 residues. Trimming took off 7 bases at V and 2 bases at J, with 11 bases between the two ends. CDR3 nucleotides: TGTGCCAGTAAGTACAACCCAAACACTGAAGCTTTCTTT. Its translation is CASKYNPNTEAFF. The full variable domain, rest sourced from reference TRBV19 and TRBJ1-1, is DGGITQSPKYLFRKEGQNVTLSCEQNLNHDAMYWYRQDPGQGLRLIYYSQIVNDFQKGDIAEGYSVSREKKESFPLTVTSAQKNPTAFYLCASKYNPNTEAFFGQGTRLTVV.

This clone showed up just once. The V and J genes are TRBV30 and TRBJ2-7, with a possible D match to TRBD2 (5 bases). The length of the CDR3 is 12 residues. The V gene's germline CDR1 is GTSNPN and CDR2 SVGIG (reference sequence). V lost 0 bases to trimming and J lost 4 bases, with 7 bases between them. The CDR3, as DNA: TGTGCCTGGAGTGTACGGGATTACGAGCAGTACTTC. This sequence encodes CAWSVRDYEQYF.

The chain employs TRBV5-1 and TRBJ1-1; TRBD1 is a possible D gene (6 bases). V was clipped by 0 bases and J by 6 bases, with 9 bases between them. The length of the CDR3 is 13 residues. Germline V lookup: CDR1 SGHRS, CDR2 YFSETQ. For the CDR3, the DNA is TGCGCCAGCAGCTTGGTGGCAGGGGCTGAAGCTTTCTTT. Residues: CASSLVAGAEAFF.

The V gene is TRBV28, the J gene TRBJ2-7; no clear D gene. The germline CDR1 and CDR2 sequences are MDHEN and SYDVKM. The V end was cut by 6 bases, the J end by 2 bases, with 14 bases between. The CDR3 extends over 14 amino acids. The CDR3 here is CASSHQANPYEQYF. In nucleotides, the CDR3 is TGTGCCAGCAGCCACCAGGCTAACCCCTACGAGCAGTACTTC.

V is TRBV29-1 and J is TRBJ2-7; a weak D match, TRBD1 (6 bases). The V end was cut by 7 bases, the J end by 4 bases, with 14 bases between. The CDR3 is 12 residues long. Germline V gives CDR1 SQVTM, CDR2 ANQGSEA. Here the CDR3 reads CSATTDRYEQYF. Written as DNA, the CDR3 is TGCAGCGCCACCACAGACAGGTACGAGCAGTACTTC.

V usage is TRBV7-2 and J usage is TRBJ1-5, with D tentatively TRBD1 (5 bases). Trimming removed 3 bases from V and 4 bases from J, with 13 bases in between. Germline V gene sequence: CDR1 SGHTA, CDR2 FQGNSA. CDR3 length: 15 residues. CDR3 loop: CASSFQGGVNQPQHF. CDR3 coding DNA: TGTGCCAGCAGCTTCCAGGGTGGGGTAAATCAGCCCCAGCATTTT.

The chain is built from TRBV19 and TRBJ2-1; no definite D call. Germline values: CDR1 LNHDA, CDR2 SQIVND (reference sequence). This CDR3 comprises 15 residues. Trimming left V 1 base short and J 7 bases short, with 14 bases between. In nucleotides, the CDR3 is TGTGCCAGTAGTATAGCTCAGACTCCGCTAAATGAGCAGTTCTTC. Protein sequence: CASSIAQTPLNEQFF.

The CDR3 sequence: CASSVTGAGYNEQFF. CDR3 in DNA: TGCGCCAGCAGCGTGACAGGGGCGGGCTACAATGAGCAGTTCTTC. The chain carries TRBV5-1 and TRBJ2-1; 8 nucleotides align to TRBD1. Trimming cost V 4 bases and J 3 bases; bases outside gene matches: 6. The CDR3 spans 15 residues. Germline V CDR1 and CDR2: SGHRS, YFSETQ.

This clone has a handful of counts. The CDR3 coding sequence is TGTGCCAGCTCACGGACAGGGGGCCCTTACTATGGCTACACCTTC. Translation: CASSRTGGPYYGYTF. The rearrangement links TRBV18 to TRBJ1-2, with 11 bases aligning to TRBD1. CDR1 KGHSH and CDR2 LQKENI come from the germline V gene. The CDR3 has 15 residues. V gave up 4 bases and J gave up 3 bases; unmatched junction bases: 4.

This chain links TRBV6-5 with TRBJ1-2; no definite D call. Germline V lookup: CDR1 MNHEY, CDR2 SVGAGI. This CDR3 has 13 residues. Trimming took off 2 bases at V and 2 bases at J, with 6 bases between the two ends. The chain's CDR3 is CASSYSGNYGYTF. CDR3 coding DNA: TGTGCCAGCAGTTACAGCGGGAACTATGGCTACACCTTC.

The V gene is TRBV5-4, the J gene TRBJ2-1, with 9 bases aligning to TRBD1. Germline V gene sequence: CDR1 SGHNT, CDR2 YYREEE (reference sequence). This CDR3 contains 14 residues. The V gene end was trimmed by 4 bases and the J gene end by 8 bases; junction bases not matched to a gene: 7. CDR3 bases: TGTGCCAGCAGCGGGGGACAGGGTGAAGATGAGCAGTTCTTC. Its translation is CASSGGQGEDEQFF.

The chain joins TRBV11-3 to TRBJ2-3, with D tentatively TRBD1 (6 bases). The CDR3 runs to 13 residues. Deletions cut 8 bases from V and 6 bases from J, with 15 bases between. Per germline, CDR1 SGHNT and CDR2 YENEEA. DNA for the CDR3: TGTGCCAGCGGCTCAGGGGTCCGTGATACGCAGTATTTT. Protein product: CASGSGVRDTQYF. The full variable domain, with the rest looked up from reference TRBV11-3 and TRBJ2-3, is EAGVVQSPRYKIIEKKQPVAFWCNPISGHNTLYWYLQNLGQGPELLIRYENEEAVDDSQLPKDRFSAERLKGVDSTLKIQPAELGDSAVYLCASGSGVRDTQYFGPGTRLTVL.

The chain carries TRBV27 and TRBJ1-1; 8 bases fit TRBD1. This CDR3 has 13 residues. Losses at the gene ends were 1 base for V and 8 bases for J; bases not matched to a gene: 3. Germline V gene sequence: CDR1 MNHEY, CDR2 SMNVEV (reference sequence). Here the CDR3 DNA reads TGTGCCAGCAGTTTATGGGCAGGGGGCGAAGCTTTCTTT. This gives the protein CASSLWAGGEAFF.